The 26 T cell receptor beta chains listed next were all sequenced from one sample in a study of shared clonotypes between healthy human individuals. This table comes from immunoSEQ multiplex PCR, and its TCRdb copy is limited to in-frame clones, with some not included. In the table there are millions of clones, around 94% of which are singletons. Sequenced input: naive CD4+ T cells sorted from blood. Stated subset: CD45RA+ positively selected. The receptor source for this set is a man between 18 and 35 years old in good health.

This chain links TRBV18 with TRBJ2-7, with 15 bases lining up with TRBD2. The CDR3 runs 19 residues. The ends lost 2 bases at V and 2 bases at J; junction bases unmatched: 10. CDR1 and CDR2 from the germline V gene are KGHSH and LQKENI. The CDR3 nucleotides read TGTGCCAGCTCACCAACGGGACTAGCGGGAGGAGGCCCCGCCTACGAGCAGTACTTC. Protein sequence: CASSPTGLAGGGPAYEQYF.

Concerning this clone itself: In the same sample, other DNA sequences code for this CDR3. The chain is built from TRBV5-1 and TRBJ1-4; D gene unclear. With 4 bases removed from V and 2 bases from J, the gap between germline ends came to 6 bases. Looked up from germline, CDR1 is SGHRS and CDR2 is YFSETQ. This CDR3 has 13 residues. The CDR3 sequence: CASSRATNEKLFF. In DNA form, the CDR3 reads TGCGCCAGCAGCAGGGCCACTAATGAAAAACTGTTTTTT.

The V and J genes are TRBV18 and TRBJ2-3; 12 bases are shared with TRBD2. The CDR3 contains 15 residues. CDR1 and CDR2 from the germline V gene are KGHSH and LQKENI. Germline trimming cut 3 bases from V and 6 bases from J; bases unmatched to any gene: 4. The CDR3, as DNA: TGTGCCAGCTCACCTCCGGGACTAGCGGGCGATACGCAGTATTTT. This translates into CASSPPGLAGDTQYF.

V gene TRBV18 combines with J gene TRBJ1-5; a possible D gene is TRBD1 (6 bases). Germline CDR1 and CDR2: KGHSH and LQKENI. This CDR3 has 13 residues. The V end lost 5 bases, the J end lost 5 bases, and 10 bases lay between the germline ends. The CDR3 nucleotides read TGTGCCAGCTCAGGGACACGCGATCAGCCCCAGCATTTT. Translating gives CASSGTRDQPQHF. Based on the CDR3 plus reference TRBV18 and TRBJ1-5, the full variable domain is NAGVMQNPRHLVRRRGQEARLRCSPMKGHSHVYWYRQLPEEGLKFMVYLQKENIIDESGMPKERFSAEFPKEGPSILRIQQVVRGDSAAYFCASSGTRDQPQHFGDGTRLSIL.

This chain uses TRBV7-2 with TRBJ2-3; D possibly uses TRBD1 or TRBD2 (6 bases each). Trimming cost V 1 base and J 1 base, with 12 bases left between them. This CDR3 spans 16 amino acids. Germline CDR1 reads SGHTA; CDR2 reads FQGNSA. DNA of the CDR3: TGTGCCAGCAGCTTAGAAGGGGGAGGCGGCACAGATACGCAGTATTTT. Protein sequence: CASSLEGGGGTDTQYF.

The CDR3, as DNA: TGTGCCAGCAGTTACACCTGGACACCAACTAACTATGGCTACACCTTC. It codes for CASSYTWTPTNYGYTF. The rearrangement joins TRBV6-5 to TRBJ1-2; possible D gene TRBD1, 5 bases. This CDR3 is built from 16 residues. CDR1 and CDR2 from the germline V gene are MNHEY and SVGAGI. Trimming shortened V by 2 bases and J by 0 bases, and 13 bases separated the two germline ends.

The V and J genes are TRBV6-6 and TRBJ1-2, with D perhaps TRBD1 (5 bases). CDR3 size: 13 residues. Looked up from germline, CDR1 is MNHNY and CDR2 is SVGAGI (reference sequence). V lost 7 bases to trimming and J lost 4 bases, with 13 bases between them. The CDR3 nucleotides are TGTGCCAGCACGAACCAGGGAGGCTATGGCTACACCTTC. Protein product: CASTNQGGYGYTF.

In its sample, this clone was seen a few times. V usage is TRBV11-2 and J usage is TRBJ1-5; 11 positions match TRBD1. This CDR3 has 14 residues. Germline loops: CDR1 SGHAT, CDR2 FQNNGV. Germline trimming cut 6 bases from V and 4 bases from J; bases unmatched to any gene: 2. CDR3 DNA sequence: TGTGCCAGCAGTGGGACAGGGGGTAATCAGCCCCAGCATTTT. The encoded protein is CASSGTGGNQPQHF.

CDR3 DNA sequence: TGTGCCAGCAGCCAAGATTATTTTGCCGTGAACGAGCAGTACTTC. This encodes CASSQDYFAVNEQYF. This chain uses TRBV14 with TRBJ2-7; D is uncertain. The CDR3 is 15 amino acids. V lost 0 bases to trimming and J lost 5 bases, with 14 bases between them. Germline V lookup: CDR1 SGHDN, CDR2 FVKESK.

The rearrangement joins TRBV28 to TRBJ2-2; D is possibly TRBD1 or TRBD2 (7 bases each). The CDR3 runs to 16 residues. V lost 2 bases, J lost 1 base, and 11 bases lay in between. Germline-derived CDR1 and CDR2 are MDHEN and SYDVKM. The CDR3 DNA reads TGTGCCAGCAGTTTAAGCGGGACAGTGAACACCGGGGAGCTGTTTTTT. Translated, it gives CASSLSGTVNTGELFF. The whole variable domain, filled in from reference TRBV28 and TRBJ2-2, reads DVKVTQSSRYLVKRTGEKVFLECVQDMDHENMFWYRQDPGLGLRLIYFSYDVKMKEKGDIPEGYSVSREKKERFSLILESASTNQTSMYLCASSLSGTVNTGELFFGEGSRLTVL.

V usage is TRBV7-6 and J usage is TRBJ2-7; D gene uncertain. Germline V gene sequence: CDR1 SGHVS, CDR2 FNYEAQ. The CDR3 is 14 amino acids. V was cut by 2 bases and J by 6 bases, with 14 bases left in between. The CDR3 nucleotides read TGTGCCAGCAGCTTATCTTTAGGGTTAACCGAGCAGTACTTC. Translated: CASSLSLGLTEQYF.

The J gene is TRBJ1-4, the V gene TRBV6-5; possible D gene TRBD1, 5 bases. This CDR3 is built from 14 residues. The ends were cut back, 0 bases at V and 6 bases at J, with 8 bases in the middle. The germline CDR1 and CDR2 sequences are MNHEY and SVGAGI. The CDR3 nucleotides are TGTGCCAGCAGTTACTCGGGGCCGGATGAAAAACTGTTTTTT. This encodes CASSYSGPDEKLFF.

This clone was counted a single time. This sequence joins TRBV5-1 and TRBJ2-7; maybe TRBD2 (5 bases). The CDR3 has 14 amino acids. Trimming pared 5 bases from V and 6 bases from J, leaving 18 bases between. Per germline, CDR1 SGHRS and CDR2 YFSETQ. The CDR3, as DNA: TGCGCCAGCAGTGGGCTGATCGGGATGGGCGAGCAGTACTTC. It translates to CASSGLIGMGEQYF. The full variable domain, rest sourced from reference TRBV5-1 and TRBJ2-7, is KAGVTQTPRYLIKTRGQQVTLSCSPISGHRSVSWYQQTPGQGLQFLFEYFSETQRNKGNFPGRFSGRQFSNSRSEMNVSTLELGDSALYLCASSGLIGMGEQYFGPGTRLTVT.

V and J are TRBV18 and TRBJ2-3, with 7 nucleotides matching TRBD2. CDR1 and CDR2 from the germline V gene are KGHSH and LQKENI. The CDR3 totals 16 residues. After removal of 1 base from V and 4 bases from J, the junction contained 8 bases not matched to a gene. The CDR3 DNA follows: TGTGCCAGCTCACCACTGGAGCGGGGAGGAGCAGATACGCAGTATTTT. Translated: CASSPLERGGADTQYF.

As concerns this clone: A read error may produce the germline difference seen at one junction end. Other DNA sequences in the same sample also yield this CDR3. The chain has TRBV5-1 and TRBJ2-7; D is undetermined. There are 12 residues in the CDR3. Germline V gene lookup returns CDR1 SGHRS and CDR2 YFSETQ. This chain's CDR3 is CASSLEPYEQYF. The CDR3 region has the DNA TGCGCCAGCAGTTTGGAACCCTACGAGCAGTACTTC.

The CDR3 region is CASTKTPGQGNYGYTF. For the CDR3, the DNA is TGTGCCAGCACCAAGACACCGGGACAGGGTAACTATGGCTACACCTTC. The V call is TRBV9, the J call TRBJ1-2; TRBD1 matches at 9 bases. CDR3 length: 16 amino acids. The trim removed 6 bases at V and 1 base at J, leaving 10 bases unmatched. Germline-derived CDR1 and CDR2 are SGDLS and YYNGEE.

Notes on this clone: In the same sample, other DNA sequences code for this CDR3. This chain's CDR3 is CAISGSYEQYF. CDR3 nucleotide sequence: TGTGCCATCAGTGGGTCCTACGAGCAGTACTTC. V and J are TRBV10-3 and TRBJ2-7; no definite D call. The CDR3 covers 11 residues. Germline V CDR1 and CDR2: ENHRY, SYGVKD. Trimming removed 4 bases at V and 1 base at J, with 2 bases between.

J is TRBJ2-2 and V is TRBV28; the match to TRBD1 covers 8 bases. Germline V gene lookup returns CDR1 MDHEN and CDR2 SYDVKM. The CDR3 is 17 residues long. Unmatched junction bases numbered 10, after V lost 3 bases and J lost 4 bases. The CDR3 sequence: CASSFLWTGRVTGELFF. CDR3 nucleotide sequence: TGTGCCAGCAGTTTCCTATGGACAGGGCGTGTCACCGGGGAGCTGTTTTTT.

The rearrangement uses TRBV7-3 and TRBJ2-1; 8 bases are a match to TRBD2. The CDR3 runs 14 residues. Per germline, CDR1 SGHTA and CDR2 FQGTGA. Trimming took 5 bases from V and 10 from J; bases not matched to a gene: 10. CDR3 in DNA: TGTGCCAGCAGCCCCATGTCGGGGGGGAGAGAGCAGTTCTTC. The encoded protein is CASSPMSGGREQFF.

The chain links TRBV30 to TRBJ2-5; D remains ambiguous. V was clipped by 0 bases and J by 4 bases, with 9 bases between them. Germline V gives CDR1 GTSNPN, CDR2 SVGIG (reference sequence). The CDR3 consists of 13 residues. The CDR3 DNA is TGTGCCTGGAGTGTCGGTTGGATAGAGACCCAGTACTTC. It is translated as CAWSVGWIETQYF.

The chain couples TRBV2 to TRBJ2-3; D is ambiguous. The V and J ends lost 1 base and 2 bases respectively, with 7 bases between them. The CDR3 length is 14 residues. The germline V gene has CDR1 SNHLY and CDR2 FYNNEI. CDR3 in amino acids: CASSEGAYTDTQYF. In DNA, the CDR3 is TGTGCCAGCAGTGAAGGAGCGTACACAGATACGCAGTATTTT.

This sequence joins TRBV6-5 and TRBJ2-1; 8 positions agree with TRBD2. Trimming at V came to 0 bases and at J to 4 bases, leaving 5 bases not matched to a gene. Per germline, CDR1 MNHEY and CDR2 SVGAGI. The CDR3 runs 16 residues. CDR3 amino acids: CASSYSERGNYNEQFF. The CDR3 region has the DNA TGTGCCAGCAGTTACTCGGAGCGGGGGAATTACAATGAGCAGTTCTTC.

The chain recombines TRBV5-5 with TRBJ1-3; D not resolved. The V gene's germline CDR1 is SGHKS and CDR2 YYEKEE (reference sequence). Between the trimmed V and J ends, which lost 0 bases and 0 bases, there was a span of 7 bases. The CDR3 contains 15 residues. The CDR3 bases are TGTGCCAGCAGCTTGGGGCATAACTCTGGAAACACCATATATTTT. Protein product: CASSLGHNSGNTIYF. The complete variable domain, with remaining parts taken from reference TRBV5-5 and TRBJ1-3, reads DAGVTQSPTHLIKTRGQQVTLRCSPISGHKSVSWYQQVLGQGPQFIFQYYEKEERGRGNFPDRFSARQFPNYSSELNVNALLLGDSALYLCASSLGHNSGNTIYFGEGSWLTVV.

The count of this clone is one. The chain couples TRBV9 to TRBJ1-4; D is undetermined. Germline values: CDR1 SGDLS, CDR2 YYNGEE. The CDR3 is made up of 16 amino acids. V was clipped by 0 bases and J by 4 bases, with 13 bases between them. CDR3 bases: TGTGCCAGCAGCGTAGCTACGGGAGTAGGTAATGAAAAACTGTTTTTT. Protein product: CASSVATGVGNEKLFF.

This chain joins TRBV7-3 and TRBJ2-5; D not resolved. Germline values: CDR1 SGHTA, CDR2 FQGTGA. The CDR3 has 13 residues. V lost 3 bases and J 8 bases, leaving 13 bases between the germline ends. The DNA of the CDR3 is TGTGCCAGCAGCTTTGGCCAAGGGTACACCCAGTACTTC. This codes for CASSFGQGYTQYF.

The chain recombines TRBV9 with TRBJ2-7; D not certain. The germline V gene has CDR1 SGDLS and CDR2 YYNGEE. The CDR3 contains 15 residues. Deletions cut 1 base from V and 3 bases from J, with 14 bases between. Here the CDR3 reads CASSVTSGQHYEQYF. The CDR3 nucleotides read TGTGCCAGCAGCGTAACCTCCGGGCAGCACTACGAGCAGTACTTC.